The 11 T cell receptor beta chains below come from one sample, sequenced in a study of blood T cell repertoires in COVID-19. Measured with immunoSEQ multiplex PCR; TCRdb has only the in-frame clones, and not every one. The sample lists roughly 100,000 clones, 85% to 90% occurring once. Sequences were obtained from peripheral blood. The receptors were gathered from a human donor in a cohort sampled during active COVID-19.

The chain couples TRBV27 to TRBJ2-7; 10 positions agree with TRBD1. Germline V lookup: CDR1 MNHEY, CDR2 SMNVEV (reference sequence). With V trimmed by 6 bases and J by 6 bases, 11 bases remained unmatched. The CDR3 is made up of 15 amino acids. CDR3 protein: CASSQRQGARREQYF. CDR3 nucleotide sequence: TGTGCCAGCAGCCAGAGACAGGGGGCGAGACGCGAGCAGTACTTC.

The chain recombines TRBV30 with TRBJ2-3; a possible D gene is TRBD1 (5 bases). Germline assignment: CDR1 GTSNPN and CDR2 SVGIG (reference sequence). CDR3 size: 14 residues. Trimming left V 3 bases short and J 1 base short, with 11 bases between. CDR3 coding DNA: TGTGCCTGGAGCCAGCCAGGGCGCACAGATACGCAGTATTTT. Translating it yields CAWSQPGRTDTQYF.

The chain is built from TRBV11-2 and TRBJ1-4, with D perhaps matching TRBD1 (6 bases). This CDR3 spans 14 amino acids. Trimming cost V 5 bases and J 3 bases, with 10 bases left between them. Germline-derived CDR1 and CDR2 are SGHAT and FQNNGV. Here the CDR3 DNA reads TGTGCCAGCAGCCGACAGGTGGCTAATGAAAAACTGTTTTTT. This gives the protein CASSRQVANEKLFF.

CDR3 nucleotide sequence: TGTGCCAGCTCACCCCGACAGGACTCAGATACGCAGTATTTT. Protein product: CASSPRQDSDTQYF. This sequence joins TRBV18 and TRBJ2-3, with D maybe TRBD1 (6 bases). This CDR3 has 14 amino acids. The germline CDR1 and CDR2 sequences are KGHSH and LQKENI. V lost 3 bases, J lost 4 bases, and 11 bases lay in between.

The V call is TRBV5-8, the J call TRBJ1-6, with D hard to call. V lost 4 bases to trimming and J lost 7 bases, with 6 bases between them. This CDR3 comprises 12 residues. The germline gives CDR1 SGHTS, CDR2 YDEGEE. In nucleotides, the CDR3 is TGTGCCAGCAGCCCTAGAAATTCACCCCTCCACTTT. It specifies CASSPRNSPLHF. The whole variable domain, remainder taken from reference TRBV5-8 and TRBJ1-6, is EAGVTQSPTHLIKTRGQQATLRCSPISGHTSVYWYQQALGLGLQFLLWYDEGEERNRGNFPPRFSGRQFPNYSSELNVNALELEDSALYLCASSPRNSPLHFGNGTRLTVT.

The genes are TRBV6-5 and TRBJ2-7; 9 nucleotides agree with TRBD1. Germline loops: CDR1 MNHEY, CDR2 SVGAGI. Losses at the gene ends were 2 bases for V and 6 bases for J; bases not matched to a gene: 5. This CDR3 is built from 14 residues. CDR3 nucleotide sequence: TGTGCCAGCAGTTACGCTCCGACAGGGGGCGAGCAGTACTTC. Translation: CASSYAPTGGEQYF.

The gene calls are TRBV5-1 and TRBJ1-3, with 7 bases matching TRBD1. This CDR3 comprises 16 residues. CDR1 and CDR2 from the germline V gene are SGHRS and YFSETQ. J lost 2 bases, V lost 0 bases, and 5 bases had no gene match. The CDR3 coding sequence is TGCGCCAGCAGCTTGGCTCTTACAGGGGCTGGAAACACCATATATTTT. It specifies CASSLALTGAGNTIYF.

The chain uses TRBV2 and TRBJ2-2; tentatively, D is TRBD2 (7 bases). The V gene's germline CDR1 is SNHLY and CDR2 FYNNEI. The CDR3 extends over 18 amino acids. V lost 8 bases to trimming and J lost 0 bases, with 22 bases between them. The CDR3 DNA sequence: TGTGCCAGCGGATTCCTAGGCGGGGGCGGTTCGAACACCGGGGAGCTGTTTTTT. Amino acids: CASGFLGGGGSNTGELFF. Complete variable domain (other parts from reference TRBV2 and TRBJ2-2): EPEVTQTPSHQVTQMGQEVILRCVPISNHLYFYWYRQILGQKVEFLVSFYNNEISEKSEIFDDQFSVERPDGSNFTLKIRSTKLEDSAMYFCASGFLGGGGSNTGELFFGEGSRLTVL.

On this clone itself: Other DNA sequences in the same sample also yield this CDR3. The V and J genes are TRBV6-6 and TRBJ1-5; the D is unclear. Germline lookup yields CDR1 MNHNY and CDR2 SVGAGI (reference sequence). V shed 1 base and J shed 3 bases, with 7 bases lying between them. The CDR3 length is 14 residues. CDR3 protein: CASSYWAVNQPQHF. CDR3 coding DNA: TGTGCCAGCAGTTACTGGGCCGTCAATCAGCCCCAGCATTTT.

The V call is TRBV6-5, the J call TRBJ1-2; 7 positions match TRBD1. Germline loops: CDR1 MNHEY, CDR2 SVGAGI. This CDR3 is 16 amino acids long. Trimming took 2 bases from V and 8 from J; bases not matched to a gene: 14. The CDR3 DNA reads TGTGCCAGCAGTTACGACAGGGATATCCGATCCGGGGGCTACACCTTC. This encodes CASSYDRDIRSGGYTF.

V gene TRBV19 combines with J gene TRBJ1-2; TRBD1 matches 8 bases. The J segment lost 2 bases and the V segment lost 1 base, leaving 0 bases of the junction unmatched. The CDR3 runs to 14 residues. The germline gives CDR1 LNHDA, CDR2 SQIVND (reference sequence). The DNA of the CDR3 is TGTGCCAGTAGTATAGCAGGGGGCAACTATGGCTACACCTTC. It codes for CASSIAGGNYGYTF.